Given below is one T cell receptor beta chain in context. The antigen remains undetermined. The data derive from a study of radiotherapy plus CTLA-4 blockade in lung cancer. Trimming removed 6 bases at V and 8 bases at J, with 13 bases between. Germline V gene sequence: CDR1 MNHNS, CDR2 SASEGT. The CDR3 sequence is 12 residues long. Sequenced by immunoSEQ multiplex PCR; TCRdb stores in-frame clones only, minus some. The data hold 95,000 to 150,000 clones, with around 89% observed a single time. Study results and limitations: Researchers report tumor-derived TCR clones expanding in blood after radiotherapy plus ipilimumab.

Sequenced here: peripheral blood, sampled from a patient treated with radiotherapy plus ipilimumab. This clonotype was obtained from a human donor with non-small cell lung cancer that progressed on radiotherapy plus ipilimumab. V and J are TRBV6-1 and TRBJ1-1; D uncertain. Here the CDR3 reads CASSATTREAFF. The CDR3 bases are TGTGCCAGCAGCGCGACGACCCGGGAAGCTTTCTTT.